The entry below gives a single T cell receptor (beta chain) sequence along with its context. In germline, CDR1 is MDHEN, CDR2 SYDVKM. This CDR3 is 14 amino acids long. The V and J ends lost 0 bases and 2 bases respectively, with 8 bases between them. This specimen belongs to a study of blood T cell repertoires in COVID-19. For the study at large: From the United States, Italy and Spain came samples of acute and convalescent COVID-19. In each case, the material was cDNA or gDNA derived from T cells, B-cell-depleted T cells, or PBMCs.

In the authors' methods: Using reference gene primer amplification, nucleated cell counts were estimated. The table came from immunoSEQ multiplex PCR; TCRdb's copy has only in-frame clones and leaves some out. V, J and clone size are taken as reported in that table, and D and trimming were inferred from the DNA itself. This table holds a few hundred thousand clones, roughly 86% found once. Specimen: peripheral blood. The receptor comes from a woman aged 50 to 60 who had recovered from COVID-19. This chain joins TRBV28 and TRBJ2-7; D may be TRBD1 (6 bases). The CDR3 reads CASSLWTGTYEQYF. CDR3 in DNA: TGTGCCAGCAGTTTATGGACAGGAACCTACGAGCAGTACTTC.